This TCR beta chain was sequenced for a study of blood T cell repertoires in COVID-19. Individuals aged roughly 18 to 90 years were recruited from 20 to 25 US areas. Clinical history reported by participants formed the basis on which cohorts were assigned. All recovered Cohort 3 donors got two negative PCRs, got clearance, or saw symptom resolution. Germline V gene sequence: CDR1 MRHNA, CDR2 SNTAGT. Trimming removed 3 bases at V and 10 bases at J, with 13 bases between. This CDR3 has 14 amino acids. Original handling: Estimation of nucleated cell counts relied on the amplification of reference gene primers. Method: immunoSEQ multiplex PCR; TCRdb's copy keeps in-frame clones and lacks some. V and J calls and clone size follow that table, whereas D and trimming were derived from the DNA. Of 250,000 to 300,000 clones listed, 80% to 90% are singletons.

This chain links TRBV6-4 with TRBJ1-6; maybe TRBD1 (6 bases). The sequencing sample was made of PBMCs or T cells enriched from blood (not recorded which). The TCR sequence derives from a woman aged 45-65 years who had recovered from COVID-19. CDR3 residues: CASSEQGWDSPLHF. As DNA, the CDR3 is TGTGCCAGCAGTGAACAGGGCTGGGACTCACCCCTCCACTTT.